The source of this T cell receptor beta chain is a study of blood T cell repertoires in COVID-19. V was trimmed by 2 bases and J by 3 bases, leaving 15 bases between them. The germline V gene has CDR1 SGHDT and CDR2 YYEEEE. The CDR3 sequence is 15 residues long. Data came from immunoSEQ multiplex PCR; TCRdb stores just in-frame clones and leaves some out. Here the sample spans 200,000 to 300,000 clones, around 89% being singletons. The gene calls are TRBV5-6 and TRBJ2-7; perhaps TRBD2 as D (6 bases). Specimen: PBMCs or T cells enriched from blood (not recorded which). This receptor was obtained from a woman aged 30 to 39 who had recovered from COVID-19. CDR3 sequence (DNA): TGTGCCAGCAGCTTCGAGGCGGAGGGACTCTACGAGCAGTACTTC. Its protein product is CASSFEAEGLYEQYF.